The clone carrying this T cell receptor (beta chain) was seen more than once but under ten times. These data come from a study of regulatory T cells in long-lasting Graves disease. The CDR3 extends over 15 amino acids. V was cut by 8 bases and J by 3 bases, with 20 bases left in between. Germline V gene data show CDR1 as MNHEY and CDR2 as SVGEGT. Time point reported: newly diagnosed GD, antithyroid drugs for less than 3 months. The authors made the TCR library using RNA they extracted from PBMCs. The TCR beta library used iRepertoire HTBI primers with Arm-PCR amplification of CDR3. MiXCR, run by TCRdb on the multiplex PCR reads, gives a single entry per CDR3 protein. The sample yields some 600,000 distinct CDR3 sequences, around 16% seen once. This sample was also put to use in a study of T cells in Graves' hyperthyroidism and ophthalmopathy.

V and J are TRBV6-2 or TRBV6-3 and TRBJ2-7, with D maybe TRBD2 (7 bases). The source material was peripheral blood mononuclear cells (PBMCs), sampled at new diagnosis, from a patient treated with antithyroid drugs. This sequence was found in a man aged 18 to 30 with Graves disease. The CDR3 DNA reads TGTGCCAGCCCTGGGGGGGTAGGGGGTGGCTACGAGCAGTACTTC. Its translation: CASPGGVGGGYEQYF.